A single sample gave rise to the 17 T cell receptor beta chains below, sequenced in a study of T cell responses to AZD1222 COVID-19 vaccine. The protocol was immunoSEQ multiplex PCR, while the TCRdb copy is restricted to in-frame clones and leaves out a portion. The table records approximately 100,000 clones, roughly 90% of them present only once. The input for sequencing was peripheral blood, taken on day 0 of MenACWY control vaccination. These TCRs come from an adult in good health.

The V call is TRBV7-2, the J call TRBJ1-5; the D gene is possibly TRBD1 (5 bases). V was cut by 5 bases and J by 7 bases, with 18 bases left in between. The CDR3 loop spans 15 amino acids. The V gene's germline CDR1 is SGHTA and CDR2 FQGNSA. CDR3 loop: CASSDRAGRGQPQHF. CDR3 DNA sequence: TGTGCCAGCAGCGATAGGGCAGGGCGAGGGCAGCCCCAGCATTTT.

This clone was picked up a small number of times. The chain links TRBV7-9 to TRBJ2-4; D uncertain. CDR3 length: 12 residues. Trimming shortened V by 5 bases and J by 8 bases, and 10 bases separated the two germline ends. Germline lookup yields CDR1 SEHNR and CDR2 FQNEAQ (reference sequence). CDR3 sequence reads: CASSLNRDIQYF. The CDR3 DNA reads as TGTGCCAGCAGCCTGAACCGGGACATTCAGTACTTC.

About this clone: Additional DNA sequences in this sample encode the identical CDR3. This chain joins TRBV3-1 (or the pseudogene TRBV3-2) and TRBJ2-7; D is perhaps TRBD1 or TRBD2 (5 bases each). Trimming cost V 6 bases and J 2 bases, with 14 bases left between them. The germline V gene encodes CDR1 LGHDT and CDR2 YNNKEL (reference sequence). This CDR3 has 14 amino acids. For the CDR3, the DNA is TGTGCCAGCAGTCAAACTAGGGGACCCTACGAGCAGTACTTC. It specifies CASSQTRGPYEQYF.

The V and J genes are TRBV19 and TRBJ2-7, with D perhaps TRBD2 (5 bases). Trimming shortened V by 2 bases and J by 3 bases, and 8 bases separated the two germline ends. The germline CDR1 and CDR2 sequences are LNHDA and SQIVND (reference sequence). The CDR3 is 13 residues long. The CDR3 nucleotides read TGTGCCAGTAGTATACCGGGGTTCTACGAGCAGTACTTC. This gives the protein CASSIPGFYEQYF.

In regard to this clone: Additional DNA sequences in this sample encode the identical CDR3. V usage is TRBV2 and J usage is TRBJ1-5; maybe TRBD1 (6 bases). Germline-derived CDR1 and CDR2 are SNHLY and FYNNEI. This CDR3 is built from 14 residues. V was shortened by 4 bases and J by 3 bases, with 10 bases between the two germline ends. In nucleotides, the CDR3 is TGTGCCAGCAGTGGTACAGGGTCCAATCAGCCCCAGCATTTT. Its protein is CASSGTGSNQPQHF.

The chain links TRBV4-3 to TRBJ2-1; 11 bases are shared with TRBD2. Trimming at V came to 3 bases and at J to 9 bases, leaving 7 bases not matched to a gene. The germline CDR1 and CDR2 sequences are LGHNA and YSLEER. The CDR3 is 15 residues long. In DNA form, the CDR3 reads TGCGCCAGCAGCCAGGAGGGTCTAGCGGGAGGTGAGCAGTTCTTC. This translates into CASSQEGLAGGEQFF.

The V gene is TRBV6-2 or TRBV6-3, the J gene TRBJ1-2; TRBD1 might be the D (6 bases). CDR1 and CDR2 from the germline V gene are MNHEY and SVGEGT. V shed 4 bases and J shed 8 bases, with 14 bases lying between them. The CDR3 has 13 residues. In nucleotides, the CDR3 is TGTGCCAGCAGTTTGGGGGGGCTGGGAGGCTACACCTTC. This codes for CASSLGGLGGYTF.

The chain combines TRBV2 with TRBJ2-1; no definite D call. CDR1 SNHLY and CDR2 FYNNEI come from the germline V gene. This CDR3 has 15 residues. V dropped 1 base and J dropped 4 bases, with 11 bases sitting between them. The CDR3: CASSEESPPYNEQFF. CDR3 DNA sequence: TGTGCCAGCAGTGAAGAGTCTCCACCTTACAATGAGCAGTTCTTC.

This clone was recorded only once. CDR3 DNA: TGTGCCAGCAAAGGGACGGATAGCAATCAGCCCCAGCATTTT. Its translation is CASKGTDSNQPQHF. The chain links TRBV6-5 to TRBJ1-5; D may be TRBD1 (5 bases). V gave up 7 bases and J gave up 0 bases, with 10 bases separating them. The germline gives CDR1 MNHEY, CDR2 SVGAGI. The CDR3 contains 14 residues.

The CDR3 DNA reads TGTGCCAGCAGCTTAGGGTTCGGCATAAAGGGCACTGAAGCTTTCTTT. It codes for CASSLGFGIKGTEAFF. This chain links TRBV7-8 with TRBJ1-1; D is undetermined. Germline V gene lookup returns CDR1 SGHVS and CDR2 FQNEAQ. The V gene lost 1 base and the J gene lost 4 bases, with 16 bases spanning the gap. This CDR3 region has 16 residues.

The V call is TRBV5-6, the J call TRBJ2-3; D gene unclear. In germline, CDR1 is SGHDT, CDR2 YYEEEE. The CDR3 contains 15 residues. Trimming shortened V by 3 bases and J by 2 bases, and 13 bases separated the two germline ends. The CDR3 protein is CASSSPTSPTDTQYF. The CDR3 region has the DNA TGTGCCAGCAGCTCCCCGACAAGTCCCACAGATACGCAGTATTTT.

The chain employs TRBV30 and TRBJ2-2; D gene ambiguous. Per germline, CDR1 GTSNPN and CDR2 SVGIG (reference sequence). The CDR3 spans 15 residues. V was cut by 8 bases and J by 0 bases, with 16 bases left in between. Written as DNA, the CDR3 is TGTGCCCGAAAATTAGGACCGGCGAACACCGGGGAGCTGTTTTTT. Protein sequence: CARKLGPANTGELFF.

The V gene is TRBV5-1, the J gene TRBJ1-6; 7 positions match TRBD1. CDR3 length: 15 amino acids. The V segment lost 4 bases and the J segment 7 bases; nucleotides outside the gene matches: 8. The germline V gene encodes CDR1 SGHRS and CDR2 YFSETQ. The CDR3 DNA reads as TGCGCCAGCAGCAATAGACAGGGTGGGAATTCACCCCTCCACTTT. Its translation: CASSNRQGGNSPLHF.

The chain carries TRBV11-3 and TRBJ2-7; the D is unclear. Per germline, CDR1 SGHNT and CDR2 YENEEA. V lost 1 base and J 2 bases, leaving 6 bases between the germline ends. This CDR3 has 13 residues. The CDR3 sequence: CASSLVRPYEQYF. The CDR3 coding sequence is TGTGCCAGCAGCTTAGTCCGGCCCTACGAGCAGTACTTC. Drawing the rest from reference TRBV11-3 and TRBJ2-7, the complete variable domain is EAGVVQSPRYKIIEKKQPVAFWCNPISGHNTLYWYLQNLGQGPELLIRYENEEAVDDSQLPKDRFSAERLKGVDSTLKIQPAELGDSAVYLCASSLVRPYEQYFGPGTRLTVT.

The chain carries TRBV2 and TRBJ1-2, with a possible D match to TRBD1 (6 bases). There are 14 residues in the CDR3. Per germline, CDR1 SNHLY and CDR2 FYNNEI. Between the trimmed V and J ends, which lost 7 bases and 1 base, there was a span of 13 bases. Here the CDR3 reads CASIRQAYNYGYTF. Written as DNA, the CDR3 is TGTGCCAGCATTAGACAGGCCTATAACTATGGCTACACCTTC.

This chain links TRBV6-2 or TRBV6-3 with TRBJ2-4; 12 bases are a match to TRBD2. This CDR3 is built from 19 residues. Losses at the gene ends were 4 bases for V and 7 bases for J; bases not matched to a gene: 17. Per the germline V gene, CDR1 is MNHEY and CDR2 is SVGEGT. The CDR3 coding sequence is TGTGCCAGCAGTTCCCACTCGTCTGCTAGCGGGGGGGCCAGGAACATTCAGTACTTC. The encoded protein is CASSSHSSASGGARNIQYF.

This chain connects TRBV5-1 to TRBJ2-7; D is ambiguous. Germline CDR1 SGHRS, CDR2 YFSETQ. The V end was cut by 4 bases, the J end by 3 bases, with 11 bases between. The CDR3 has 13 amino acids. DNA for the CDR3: TGCGCCAGCAGCGGGGTAACGGACTACGAGCAGTACTTC. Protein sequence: CASSGVTDYEQYF.